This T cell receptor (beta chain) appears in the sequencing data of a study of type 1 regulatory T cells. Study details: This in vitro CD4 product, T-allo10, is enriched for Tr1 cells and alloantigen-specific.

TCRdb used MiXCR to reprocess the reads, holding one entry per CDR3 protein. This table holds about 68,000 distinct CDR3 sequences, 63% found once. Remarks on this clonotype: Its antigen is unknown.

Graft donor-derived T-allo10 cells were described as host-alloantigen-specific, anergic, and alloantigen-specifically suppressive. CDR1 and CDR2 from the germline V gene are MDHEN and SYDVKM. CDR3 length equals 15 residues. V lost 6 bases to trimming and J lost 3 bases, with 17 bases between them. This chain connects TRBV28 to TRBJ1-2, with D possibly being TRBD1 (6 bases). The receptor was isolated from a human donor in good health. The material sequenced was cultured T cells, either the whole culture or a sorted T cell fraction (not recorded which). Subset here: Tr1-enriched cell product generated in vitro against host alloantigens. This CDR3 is CASSPGTRWDYGYTF. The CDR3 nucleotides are TGTGCCAGCAGCCCCGGGACAAGGTGGGACTATGGCTACACCTTC.